A selection of T cell receptor beta chains follows, all from one sample in a study of technical replicates of blood from a handful of donors. Profiled with immunoSEQ multiplex PCR; TCRdb holds only in-frame clones, not every one. The profile shows 60,000 to 65,000 clones, roughly 90% of them singletons. The sequenced material came from PBMCs. These receptors originate from a human donor in good health. Some clones in this sample may be carry-over from other donors' samples. The CDR3 runs from the conserved cysteine through the conserved F or W. The D gene is left open where the match is weak. Clone sizes are given selectively: once, few, many, or a class where the clone is expanded.

>TRBJ2-7|12|NA|TRBD1|TRBV11-1
TGTGCCAGCAGCTCTACAGGGGCCGAGCAGTACTTC
CASSSTGAEQYF
>TRBJ1-1|13|NA|NA|TRBV7-2
TGTGCCAGCACCCCGGGGATGGGGAAAGAAGCTTTCTTT
CASTPGMGKEAFF
>TRBJ1-6|16|NA|TRBD1|TRBV5-1
TGCGCCAGCACCGAATCGACAGGGCCAAATAATTCACCCCTCCACTTT
CASTESTGPNNSPLHF
>TRBJ2-2|15|NA|NA|TRBV5-8
TGTGCCAGCAGCCTCGTAGGGGCTAACACCGGGGAGCTGTTTTTT
CASSLVGANTGELFF
>TRBJ1-2|15|NA|NA|TRBV11-1
TGTGCCAGCAGCTTCCGGGACAAGTCCAACTATGGCTACACCTTC
CASSFRDKSNYGYTF
>TRBJ1-2|10|few|NA|TRBV6-1
TGTGCCAGCAGTGAACTGGGCTACACCTTC
CASSELGYTF
>TRBJ2-1|13|once|NA|TRBV10-3
TGTGCCATCAGTGAGACTAGAAACAATGAGCAGTTCTTC
CAISETRNNEQFF
>TRBJ1-2|14|NA|TRBD1|TRBV2
TGTGCCAGCACTAGGGGACAGGGAGTTTATGGCTACACCTTC
CASTRGQGVYGYTF
>TRBJ2-7|13|NA|NA|TRBV7-9
TGTGCCAGCAGCTTCCTGACAGGCTACGAGCAGTACTTC
CASSFLTGYEQYF
>TRBJ2-7|14|NA|NA|TRBV6-1
TGTGCCAGCAGTGACCAACCAGTACCCTACGAGCAGTACTTC
CASSDQPVPYEQYF
>TRBJ2-1|15|NA|NA|TRBV9
TGTGCCAGCAGCGACACAGGGGAGGCAAGCAATGAGCAGTTCTTC
CASSDTGEASNEQFF
>TRBJ1-2|14|once|NA|TRBV5-1
TGCGCCAGCAGCTTGGAGGCGGGACGGAGTGGCTACACCTTC
CASSLEAGRSGYTF
>TRBJ2-7|13|NA|TRBD1|TRBV18
TGTGCCAGCTCACCATTAGACAGGGACGAGCAGTACTTC
CASSPLDRDEQYF
>TRBJ2-5|13|NA|TRBD2|TRBV29-1
TGCAGCGTAGTTAGCGGGAGTGGAGAGACCCAGTACTTC
CSVVSGSGETQYF
>TRBJ2-7|15|NA|TRBD1|TRBV10-2
TGCGCCAGCAGTGATCCTGGCAGGGGGCATTACGAGCAGTACTTC
CASSDPGRGHYEQYF
>TRBJ1-5|14|once|TRBD1|TRBV6-1
TGTGCCAGCACCGACAGGGCCCTCAATCAGCCCCAGCATTTT
CASTDRALNQPQHF
>TRBJ2-1|13|NA|TRBD1|TRBV5-1
TGCGCCAGCTCGACAGGGCCGTGGAATGAGCAGTTCTTC
CASSTGPWNEQFF
>TRBJ2-1|14|NA|TRBD2|TRBV10-3
TGTGCCACCTCCGGTTTAGCGGGAGAAGGTGAGCAGTTCTTC
CATSGLAGEGEQFF
>TRBJ1-2|15|NA|TRBD1|TRBV19
TGTGCCAGTAGTGCACGGGACAGGGCGGTGGCAGGCTACACCTTC
CASSARDRAVAGYTF
>TRBJ1-4|16|NA|NA|TRBV4-3
TGCGCCAGCAGCCCGCGTGTGTGGGAGTTCGGTGAAAAACTGTTTTTT
CASSPRVWEFGEKLFF
>TRBJ1-1|14|NA|NA|TRBV7-8
TGTGCCAGCAGCTTCCCAGGGTCCAGGGATGAAGCTTTCTTT
CASSFPGSRDEAFF
>TRBJ2-5|14|few|TRBD2|TRBV6-1
TGTGCCAGCAGGGCCGGGACTAGGGAAGAGACCCAGTACTTC
CASRAGTREETQYF
>TRBJ2-7|15|NA|NA|TRBV6-6
TGTGCCAGCAGTAGGGATACAATAGCGGTCTACGAGCAGTACTTC
CASSRDTIAVYEQYF
>TRBJ1-1|10|NA|NA|TRBV20-1
TGCAGTCCGGGGAGCACTGAAGCTTTCTTT
CSPGSTEAFF
>TRBJ2-7|15|NA|TRBD2|TRBV4-3
TGCGCCAGCAGCCAAGATTCGGGACTAAACTACGAGCAGTACTTC
CASSQDSGLNYEQYF
>TRBJ1-5|15|NA|NA|TRBV5-1
TGCGCCAGCAGCTTGGAAGGAGGGTTCGTTCAGCCCCAGCATTTT
CASSLEGGFVQPQHF
>TRBJ2-7|13|NA|NA|TRBV7-9
TGTGCCAGCAGCTTGGACTCTTCCTACGAGCAGTACTTC
CASSLDSSYEQYF
>TRBJ1-3|12|NA|NA|TRBV6-6
TGTGCCAGCAGTTACCGGGGAAACACCATATATTTT
CASSYRGNTIYF
>TRBJ2-2|14|NA|NA|TRBV6-1
TGTGCCAGCAAATTATATACGAACACCGGGGAGCTGTTTTTT
CASKLYTNTGELFF
>TRBJ1-1|16|NA|TRBD1|TRBV5-1
TGCGCCAGCAGCGACCGACAGGGGGGGCCGAACACTGAAGCTTTCTTT
CASSDRQGGPNTEAFF
>TRBJ2-7|13|NA|NA|TRBV30
TGTGCCTGGAGGGGCCCCCCGGACTACGAGCAGTACTTC
CAWRGPPDYEQYF
>TRBJ1-1|15|NA|NA|TRBV5-6
TGTGCCAGCAGCCTCCTAGACAGGCGGAACACTGAAGCTTTCTTT
CASSLLDRRNTEAFF
>TRBJ1-2|14|NA|TRBD1|TRBV29-1
TGCAGCGTTGAAACCCTGGACAGGGTGGGGGGCTACACCTTC
CSVETLDRVGGYTF
>TRBJ2-7|15|once|NA|TRBV7-2
TGTGCCAGCAGCGAGCAGGGGGGCCCCCCCTACGAGCAGTACTTC
CASSEQGGPPYEQYF
>TRBJ2-7|13|NA|NA|TRBV7-3
TGTGCCAGCAGCTCCATCCCTTTGAGCGAGCAGTACTTC
CASSSIPLSEQYF
>TRBJ1-3|18|NA|TRBD1|TRBV4-3
TGCGCCAGCAGCCCGAAACTAACGGGACAGGGGGGTGGAAACACCATATATTTT
CASSPKLTGQGGGNTIYF
>TRBJ1-2|15|NA|TRBD1|TRBV10-3
TGTGCCATCAGTGACCCCCCGGGACAGGGCATTGGCTACACCTTC
CAISDPPGQGIGYTF
>TRBJ2-7|15|NA|TRBD2|TRBV7-2
TGTGCCAGCAGCGAGGCTAGCGGGAGCTCCTACGAGCAGTACTTC
CASSEASGSSYEQYF
>TRBJ2-3|19|NA|TRBD2|TRBV4-3
TGCGCCAGCAGCCAAGATGTTGCGAGCGGGAGGGCCCTGGGAGATACGCAGTATTTT
CASSQDVASGRALGDTQYF
>TRBJ2-1|13|NA|NA|TRBV7-2
TGTGCCAGCAGGGTGGGCAGGGACAATGAGCAGTTCTTC
CASRVGRDNEQFF
>TRBJ2-3|16|NA|TRBD2|TRBV5-1
TGCGCCAGCAGCTCCAGGACTAGCGGGAGCACAGATACGCAGTATTTT
CASSSRTSGSTDTQYF
>TRBJ1-4|14|few|TRBD1|TRBV6-5
TGTGCCAGCAGTCCGGACAGGGAATGCGAAAAACTGTTTTTT
CASSPDRECEKLFF
>TRBJ1-2|14|NA|TRBD1|TRBV7-9
TGTGCCAGCAGCCGAACGGGACAGCTCTATGGCTACACCTTC
CASSRTGQLYGYTF
>TRBJ2-5|16|NA|TRBD2|TRBV19
TGTGCCAGTAGTTTACCGGGACTAGCGGGACTAGAGACCCAGTACTTC
CASSLPGLAGLETQYF
>TRBJ2-2|17|NA|NA|TRBV12-5
TGTGCTAGTGGCACGAGTTTGGGATTAGCGTCGACCGGGGAGCTGTTTTTT
CASGTSLGLASTGELFF
>TRBJ1-1|15|NA|NA|TRBV27
TGTGCCAGCAGGGATCCCAGGTACCGAAACACTGAAGCTTTCTTT
CASRDPRYRNTEAFF
>TRBJ2-5|16|NA|NA|TRBV5-6
TGTGCCAGCAGCGGGACTGGGACAGCTAGACCGGAGACCCAGTACTTC
CASSGTGTARPETQYF
>TRBJ2-2|15|NA|TRBD2|TRBV5-4
TGTGCCAGCAGCGCTATGGCGGGAGGTGCCGGGGAGCTGTTTTTT
CASSAMAGGAGELFF
>TRBJ2-6|18|NA|TRBD2|TRBV7-3
TGTGCCAGCAGCTACGGGAGGAGGGGCCCGTCTGGGGCCAACGTCCTGACTTTC
CASSYGRRGPSGANVLTF
>TRBJ2-7|15|NA|TRBD1|TRBV6-6
TGTGCCAGCGGTGATTCGGGACAGGGGGCGGGCGAGCAGTACTTC
CASGDSGQGAGEQYF
>TRBJ2-3|16|NA|TRBD2|TRBV6-5
TGTGCCAGCAGTTACTCCATACTAGCGGGAGAGGGGACGCAGTATTTT
CASSYSILAGEGTQYF
>TRBJ2-3|16|NA|NA|TRBV10-3
TGTGCCATCAGTGAGTCGAGGGTTCGGGGCACAGATACGCAGTATTTT
CAISESRVRGTDTQYF
>TRBJ1-5|16|NA|TRBD1|TRBV5-5
TGTGCCAGCAGCTCGTCATACAGGGGCGGCAATCAGCCCCAGCATTTT
CASSSSYRGGNQPQHF
>TRBJ2-2|12|NA|NA|TRBV19
TGTGGTGGAGGCAGATCGACCGGGGAGCTGTTTTTT
CGGGRSTGELFF
>TRBJ2-2|15|NA|TRBD2|TRBV2
TGTGCCAGCAGTGACCAGGGACTAGCGACCGGGGAGCTGTTTTTT
CASSDQGLATGELFF